This T cell receptor (beta chain) was sequenced in a study of shared clonotypes between healthy human individuals (dated by TCRdb to the early 2020s). The study in broad terms: The cohort comprised a couple of women and three men aged 18 to 49 years. To estimate repertoire size and how much clonotypes are shared between individuals, the study performed deep sequencing of blood TCR repertoires from 4 to 6 healthy adults. Each donor's leukapheresis produced roughly between about 0.8 and 10 billion PBMCs. Per donor, three plates each were used for CD4 naive and CD4 memory, two for CD8 naive, and one for CD8 memory. Libraries were prepared and TCR repertoires were sequenced by different laboratories using diverse techniques, in order to increase sequencing depth and limit assay-specific biases.

V loses 5 bases, J loses 3 bases, and the germline ends lie 11 bases apart. From cysteine to phenylalanine, the CDR3 is 15 amino acids long. The retained sequence is limited to the CDR3, 45 bases, with the frame set at the first base. CDR1 and CDR2 are drawn from the germline V gene: MGHRA, YSYEKL. In the case of this clone: Its antigen remains undetermined. Within one base of it there is no much larger clone, and no base qualities were kept.

Summary of the overall study and its limitations: The genetic and exposure-history diversity represented was limited by the small number of donors. Pairwise subsampling led to the expectation that sequencing depth would affect the degree of clonotype sharing among donors. Naive subsets generally had larger estimated clonotype richness than memory subsets. Sharing across a few donors was observed for around 5% of naive CD4, about 4% of naive CD8, around 2.5% of memory CD4, and over 0.3% of memory CD8 clonotypes. Incomplete sequencing was indicated by rarefaction of sorted-subset datasets, despite the large sequencing depth. Sampling was restricted to blood, and TCR repertoires in tissue are likely to differ from TCR repertoires in blood. Compared with non-shared clonotypes, the clonotypes found in all four sorted-subset donors had higher generation probabilities.

For the CD8 naive samples, CD45RO-negative cells were positively selected for CCR7, yielding a CD45RA+CCR7+ population from which TemRA cells were excluded. Donors were healthy HIV-negative adults with no recently reported acute infections or vaccinations. Only Caucasian adults living in Nashville, Tennessee, USA were represented among the donors. After blood collection by leukapheresis, PBMCs were isolated using Ficoll-Histopaque density gradient centrifugation and then cryopreserved in the vapor phase of liquid nitrogen. Purity and quantity of every magnetically sorted T cell population were checked by analytical flow cytometry. Genomic DNA was isolated from every sorted fraction and measured by UV absorbance on a Nanodrop 2000c. TCR CDR3 regions were amplified from genomic DNA by multiplex PCR using the deep immunoSEQ assay. Genomic DNA extracted from each cell subset was distributed evenly over all wells of several immunoSEQ 96-well plates, and each plate served as one replicate. For sorted subsets, each replicate PCR was loaded with about 0.2 ug genomic DNA, equivalent to 25,000 to 35,000 T cell genomes. Purified libraries were quantified with a Qubit 3.0 fluorometer, sized on a Bioanalyzer 2100, and re-quantified with the KAPA Library Quantification kit. A separate single-read 150-cycle Illumina NextSeq 550 flow cell was used to sequence each immunoSEQ 96-well plate. The authors' pipeline ran thus. Because the immunoSEQ output included only junctional sequences and no quality scores, the filtering could not be the same as the filtering used for full-length reads. Sequences were annotated with PyIR, a Python wrapper for IgBLAST v1.9, using IMGT germline references to assign V/J genes and CDR3. Any read was removed if the V/J assignment was weak (E-value above 1e-6), the CDR3 was missing, or the read contained stop codons, out-of-frame junctions, or ambiguous translated residues. V3J clonotypes were defined by identical inferred V gene, J gene, and CDR3 amino acid sequence. Percentage overlap between repertoires was calculated by dividing the number of shared unique clonotypes by the size of the smaller repertoire. Richness of each repertoire was evaluated using RTK rarefaction, the Chao1 estimator, and Recon v2.1 estimates of unobserved clonotypes. For all TCRbeta clonotypes obtained by the gDNA method from a few donors, generation probabilities were computed with OLGA. Here the immuneACCESS table is served through TCRdb, limited to in-frame sequences with V and J called. Missing clones are a known gap in these copies; in checked studies unresolved V genes cover under half, and the rest lacks a known reason. Clone size and the V and J calls come from that table; the DNA yielded D and trimming. The sample table records about 600,000 clones; around 95% of these occur just once. The ten most abundant clones make up 0.11% of the sample.

Specimen: naive CD8+ T cells sorted from blood. Taken with the paper, the label for cell subset or site translates to: CD45RA+CCR7+. This receptor was taken from a woman younger than 45 in good health. Here the chain combines TRBV4-1 and TRBJ2-6, with the D gene not confidently named. CDR3 loop: CASSKRVDGANVLTF. The sequenced DNA is TGCGCCAGCAGCAAACGGGTGGATGGGGCCAACGTCCTGACTTTC.